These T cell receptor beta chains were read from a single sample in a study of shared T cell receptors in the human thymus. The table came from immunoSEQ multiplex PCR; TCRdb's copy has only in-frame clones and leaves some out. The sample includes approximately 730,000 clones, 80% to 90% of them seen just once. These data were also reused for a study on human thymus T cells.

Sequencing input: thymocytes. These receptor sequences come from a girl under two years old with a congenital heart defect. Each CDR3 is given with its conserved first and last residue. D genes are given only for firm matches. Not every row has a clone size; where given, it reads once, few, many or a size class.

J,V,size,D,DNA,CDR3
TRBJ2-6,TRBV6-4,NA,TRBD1,TGTGCCAGCAGTGACGCACCGGGACAGGGGTCCTCTGGGGCCAACGTCCTGACTTTC,CASSDAPGQGSSGANVLTF
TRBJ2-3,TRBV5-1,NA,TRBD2,TGCGCCAGCAGCACGACTAGCGGGGGGGCTCAGTCGAACACAGATACGCAGTATTTT,CASSTTSGGAQSNTDTQYF
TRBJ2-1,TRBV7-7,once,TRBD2,TGTGCCAGCAGCCTCGGACTAGCGGGTAACAATGAGCAGTTCTTC,CASSLGLAGNNEQFF
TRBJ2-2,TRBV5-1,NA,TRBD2,TGCGCCAGCAGCTTCCGGGGGGGCCTGACCGGGGAGCTGTTTTTT,CASSFRGGLTGELFF
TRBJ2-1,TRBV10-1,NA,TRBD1,TGCGCCACCGAAGAAGGACAGGGGACAACCTGCTCCTACAATGAGCAGTTCTTC,CATEEGQGTTCSYNEQFF
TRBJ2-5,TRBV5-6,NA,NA,TGTGCCAGCAGCTTGCCGGAAGAGACCCAGTACTTC,CASSLPEETQYF
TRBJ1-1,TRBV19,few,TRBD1,TGTGCCAGTAGTATGGACAGGGGGTGGACTGAAGCTTTCTTT,CASSMDRGWTEAFF
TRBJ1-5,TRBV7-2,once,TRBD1,TGTGCCAGCAGCGGGGACAGGAATCAGCCCCAGCATTTT,CASSGDRNQPQHF
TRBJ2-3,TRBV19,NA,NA,TGTGCCAGTAGACCCTTGAGGTCTAGCACAGATACGCAGTATTTT,CASRPLRSSTDTQYF
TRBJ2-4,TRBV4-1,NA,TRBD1,TGCGCCAGCAGCCAACCGACAGGGCTCTTAGCCAAAAACATTCAGTACTTC,CASSQPTGLLAKNIQYF
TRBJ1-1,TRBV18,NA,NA,TGTGCCAGCTCACCAGCAGGGGAGAACACTGAAGCTTTCTTT,CASSPAGENTEAFF
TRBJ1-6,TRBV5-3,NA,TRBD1,TGTGCCAGAAGCTTGGGGACCAGGGGGCCCGACCTTAATTCACCCCTCCACTTT,CARSLGTRGPDLNSPLHF
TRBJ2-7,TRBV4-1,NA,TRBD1,TGCGCCAGCAGCCAGGAAGAACAGGGGGTAGACGAGCAGTACTTC,CASSQEEQGVDEQYF
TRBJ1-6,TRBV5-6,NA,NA,TGTGCCAGCAGCTCGGAGTGCTGCTCCTATAATTCACCCCTCCACTTT,CASSSECCSYNSPLHF
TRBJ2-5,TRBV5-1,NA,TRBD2,TGCGCCAGCAGCGCATCTAGCGGGAAACAAGAGACCCAGTACTTC,CASSASSGKQETQYF
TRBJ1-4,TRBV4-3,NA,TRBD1,TGCGCCAGCAGCCAAGGGAACAGGGGATTATATGAAAAACTGTTTTTT,CASSQGNRGLYEKLFF
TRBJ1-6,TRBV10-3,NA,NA,TGTGCCATCAGTGCAAGAGCCCCAGGGGACCGGGGCACCTCTAATTCACCCCTCCACTTT,CAISARAPGDRGTSNSPLHF
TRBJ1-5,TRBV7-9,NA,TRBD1,TGTGCCAGCAGCTTAGATTGGGACAGGGGGACAGGTCCAAAGTCCCAGCATTTT,CASSLDWDRGTGPKSQHF
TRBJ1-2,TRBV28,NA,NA,TGTGCCAGCAGTTTAAACAGGAATGGCTACACCTTC,CASSLNRNGYTF
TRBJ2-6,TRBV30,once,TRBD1,TGTGCCTGGAGTACACCATCCGGGACAGGGGTGTCTGGGGCCAACGTCCTGACTTTC,CAWSTPSGTGVSGANVLTF
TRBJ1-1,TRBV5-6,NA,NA,TGTGCCAGCAGCTCGTTTTTCACTGAAGCTTTCTTT,CASSSFFTEAFF
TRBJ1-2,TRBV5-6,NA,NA,TGTGCCAGCAGCTTGGGGGTGGGGCAGGAACACTATGGCTACACCTTC,CASSLGVGQEHYGYTF
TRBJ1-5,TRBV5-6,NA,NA,TGTGCCAGCAGCCAGGGTCACGGCGATCAGCCCCAGCATTTT,CASSQGHGDQPQHF
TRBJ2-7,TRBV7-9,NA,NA,TGTGCCAGCAGCTTAGAGAATGACAGAAACTACGAGCAGTACTTC,CASSLENDRNYEQYF
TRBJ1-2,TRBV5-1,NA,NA,TGCGCCAGCGGCACAGGGCTTCTTTCCGCGCGGGGGGGCTACACCTTC,CASGTGLLSARGGYTF
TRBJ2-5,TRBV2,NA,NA,TGTGCCAGCAGTGGGGGAGAATTTAACCCGCTTAGGGAGACCCAGTACTTC,CASSGGEFNPLRETQYF
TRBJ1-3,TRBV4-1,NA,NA,TGCGCCAGCAGCGGCGACATAGGCTCTGGAAACACCATATATTTT,CASSGDIGSGNTIYF
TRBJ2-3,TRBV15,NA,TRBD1,TGTGCCACCAGCAGAGATCCTCGTCGGGGACAGACAACAGATACGCAGTATTTT,CATSRDPRRGQTTDTQYF
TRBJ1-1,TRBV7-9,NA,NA,TGTGCCAGCAGCTCGACAGGATCCGAGGCTTTCTTT,CASSSTGSEAFF
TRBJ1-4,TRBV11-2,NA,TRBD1,TGTGCCAGCAGCCCCGTAGGGACAGCGAATGAAAAACTGTTTTTT,CASSPVGTANEKLFF
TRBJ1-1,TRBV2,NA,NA,TGTGCCAGCAGGGGGAGCCGGGAGGCTGAAGCTTTCTTT,CASRGSREAEAFF
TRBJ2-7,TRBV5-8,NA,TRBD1,TGTGCCAGCAGCTTGGTCGGGACAGTCTTCTACGAGCAGTACTTC,CASSLVGTVFYEQYF
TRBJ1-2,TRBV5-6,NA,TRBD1,TGTGCCAGCAGCCCCACGGACCCGGGACAGGGGGCTGCCGGCTACACCTTC,CASSPTDPGQGAAGYTF
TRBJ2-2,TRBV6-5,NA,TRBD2,TGTGCCAGCAGTTACGAGGGCGGGGGGGCCACCGGGGAGCTGTTTTTT,CASSYEGGGATGELFF
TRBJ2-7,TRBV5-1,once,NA,TGCGCCAGCAGCTTGGGGAACGGGAGTACCTACGAGCAGTACTTC,CASSLGNGSTYEQYF
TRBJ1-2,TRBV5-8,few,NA,TGTGATTCCCCCGAGGGATCTGGCTACACCTTC,CDSPEGSGYTF
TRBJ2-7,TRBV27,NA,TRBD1,TGTGCCAGCAGTCAAGGGACAGGGGGCGAGCAGTACTTC,CASSQGTGGEQYF
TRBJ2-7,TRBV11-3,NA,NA,TGTGCCAGCAGCCAGGGGCAGGAAAGCTCCTACGAGCAGTACTTC,CASSQGQESSYEQYF
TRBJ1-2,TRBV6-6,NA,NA,TGTGCCAGCAGCCTGGGAGGGCAATATGGCTACACCTTC,CASSLGGQYGYTF
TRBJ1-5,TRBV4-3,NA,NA,TGCGCCAGCAGCCGCGGCCTCGGGGGGGACAATCAGCCCCAGCATTTT,CASSRGLGGDNQPQHF
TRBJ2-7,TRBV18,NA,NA,TGTGCCAGCTCACTAGAGACAGGACTCATCTACGGGCAGTACTTC,CASSLETGLIYGQYF
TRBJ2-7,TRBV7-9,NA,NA,TGTGCCAGCAGCTTCGGGAAGAGCCACGAGCAGTACTTC,CASSFGKSHEQYF
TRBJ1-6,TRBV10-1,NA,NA,TGCGCCAGCAGTGAGGGGTGGGCAGGGTGCTCCCCCCTCCACTTT,CASSEGWAGCSPLHF
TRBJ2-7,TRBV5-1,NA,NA,TGCGCCAGCAGCTCACTCTCCGGGAGATCTGACGAGCAGTACTTC,CASSSLSGRSDEQYF
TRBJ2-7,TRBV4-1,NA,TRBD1,TGCGCCAGCAGCCAAGCCAGGGGGTCGCACGAGCAGTACTTC,CASSQARGSHEQYF
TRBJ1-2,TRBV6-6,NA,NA,TGTGCCAGCACAACCAGGGTCGACGGCTACACCTTC,CASTTRVDGYTF
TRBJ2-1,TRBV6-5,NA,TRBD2,TGTGCCAGCAGTACTGGCGGGGGACCCTACAATGAGCAGTTCTTC,CASSTGGGPYNEQFF
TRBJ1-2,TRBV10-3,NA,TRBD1,TGTGCCATCAGAGAAACCCGGGACAGGGGATTCGGCTACACCTTC,CAIRETRDRGFGYTF
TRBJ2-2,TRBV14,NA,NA,TGTGCCAGCAGGGGAGCCACCGGGGAGCTGTTTTTT,CASRGATGELFF
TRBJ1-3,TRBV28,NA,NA,TGTGCCAGCGAGGGCCGCTCCTACTCTGGAAACACCATATATTTT,CASEGRSYSGNTIYF